This record concerns one TCR beta chain sequence. The target antigen is unknown. Other DNA sequences in this sample translate to the same CDR3. Researchers ran the PCR with 60 Vbeta and 13 Jbeta primers. The assay was immunoSEQ multiplex PCR, and TCRdb's table has in-frame clones only and misses some. The data contain approximately 72,000 clones, over 50% of them singletons. This sample is drawn from a study of cytomegalovirus exposure and HLA in healthy donors. Study-wide results and limits: Trimming of TCR beta V- and J-genes showed a link, identified in a later analysis, to a missense DCLRE1C variant. When a later analysis compared HLA-associated TCR beta chains with equally common others, the HLA-associated chains turned out to be more clonally expanded and to have lower generation probabilities.

The sequenced material came from PBMCs. This receptor was identified in a middle-aged man in good health and CMV-seropositive.

The CDR3 sequence: CASSQDGGLYGYTF. The CDR3 DNA sequence: TGCGCCAGCAGCCAAGATGGAGGGCTCTATGGCTACACCTTC. This chain uses TRBV4-1 with TRBJ1-2; D unresolved. The germline gives CDR1 MGHRA, CDR2 YSYEKL. This CDR3 has 14 amino acids. V was shortened by 0 bases and J by 4 bases, with 9 bases between the two germline ends.